This T cell receptor beta chain was sequenced in a study of beta chain features in type 1 diabetes. Only a few counts were recorded for this clone. Its antigen is undetermined. Expressed TCRB transcripts were sequenced after all isolated RNA was converted to cDNA. The protocol was immunoSEQ multiplex PCR, while the TCRdb copy is restricted to in-frame clones and leaves out a portion. The data contain 250,000 to 350,000 clones, 15% of them singletons. General study results and limits: TCRB CDR3 length was moderately but significantly reduced in all four CD4+ subsets of Type 1 diabetes patients. The study found fewer insertions and more deletions at VDJ junctions in type 1 diabetes patients.

This TCR was sampled from a man between 18 and 35 years old with type 1 diabetes. The sample consisted of naive CD4+ T cells from blood.

Written as DNA, the CDR3 is TGTGCCAGCAGCAACCTCGACAGTGATTCACCCCTCCACTTT. It encodes CASSNLDSDSPLHF. The rearrangement joins TRBV21-1 to TRBJ1-6; TRBD1, the table's D call, lacks a check against the DNA. TRBV21-1 is designated a pseudogene. This CDR3 has 14 residues.